One and the same sample provided the 32 T cell receptor beta chains below, sequenced in a study of T-cell reconstitution after alpha-beta-depleted transplantation in children. Unique molecular identifiers featured in how the TCRbeta library was prepared. TCRdb re-derived calls from the PCR reads in MiXCR, one entry per CDR3 protein. This table holds about 980,000 distinct CDR3 sequences, roughly 29% found once. The sample consisted of PBMCs, mostly from graft donor cells, taken 360 days after TCRalphabeta/CD19-depleted stem cell transplant. These receptors all stem from a boy under three years old who had a stem cell transplant for SCID, so the T cells may come from the graft donor.

This clonotype was seen only a few times. The genes are TRBV29-1 and TRBJ1-2, with D possibly TRBD1 on 5 matching bases. With 5 bases removed from V and 1 base from J, the gap between germline ends came to 11 bases. The germline gives CDR1 SQVTM, CDR2 ANQGSEA. The CDR3 runs 13 residues. CDR3 nucleotide sequence: TGCAGCGTTACCACGGGGCGTAACTATGGCTACACCTTC. This sequence encodes CSVTTGRNYGYTF.

The rearrangement links TRBV20-1 to TRBJ2-7; 8 nucleotides line up with TRBD2. V lost 4 bases and J lost 2; bases outside the gene matches: 7. The CDR3 is made up of 14 amino acids. The germline CDR1 and CDR2 sequences are DFQATT and SNEGSKA (reference sequence). The CDR3 DNA reads TGCAGTGCTACAGCGGGGGCGACGACCTACGAGCAGTACTTC. It codes for CSATAGATTYEQYF.

This clonotype was seen a few times. V gene TRBV24-1 combines with J gene TRBJ2-5, with D possibly TRBD1 on 5 matching bases. V was pared by 7 bases and J by 7 bases, with 15 bases between. CDR3 length: 13 residues. The germline gives CDR1 KGHDR, CDR2 SFDVKD. The CDR3, as DNA: TGTGCCACCAGCTACGGACATGAAGCGACCCAGTACTTC. Translating it yields CATSYGHEATQYF.

This clonotype was observed a few times. The J gene is TRBJ1-2, the V gene TRBV12-3 or TRBV12-4; 8 bases are shared with TRBD1. The CDR3 sequence is 14 residues long. The J segment lost 4 bases and the V segment lost 3 bases, leaving 4 bases of the junction unmatched. CDR3 loop: CASSFWTGSYGYTF. The CDR3 bases are TGTGCCAGCAGTTTTTGGACAGGGAGCTATGGCTACACCTTC.

This clonotype was counted between two and nine times. The chain couples TRBV5-1 to TRBJ2-2; TRBD2 is a possible D gene (6 bases). Germline V gene data show CDR1 as SGHRS and CDR2 as YFSETQ. This CDR3 spans 15 amino acids. V lost 5 bases to trimming and J lost 4 bases, with 15 bases between them. The CDR3 loop is CASRTGDGFTGELFF. Written as DNA, the CDR3 is TGCGCCAGCAGAACGGGAGACGGGTTCACCGGGGAGCTGTTTTTT.

The CDR3 sequence: CASSTKGTGYEQYF. The CDR3 coding sequence is TGTGCCAGCAGTACAAAGGGGACAGGCTACGAGCAGTACTTC. V and J are TRBV2 and TRBJ2-7; 8 bases map to TRBD1. The CDR3 covers 14 residues. V trimming: 5 bases; J trimming: 3 bases; junction bases outside the gene matches: 6. In germline, CDR1 is SNHLY, CDR2 FYNNEI.

This clonotype was recorded at least ten times. The chain joins TRBV19 to TRBJ2-1, with D uncertain. V was shortened by 4 bases and J by 4 bases, with 5 bases between the two germline ends. This CDR3 contains 12 residues. Germline CDR1 LNHDA, CDR2 SQIVND (reference sequence). CDR3 sequence: CASSRLYNEQFF. The CDR3 DNA follows: TGTGCCAGTAGTAGGCTTTACAATGAGCAGTTCTTC.

The chain recombines TRBV9 with TRBJ2-3; D ambiguous. Germline V gives CDR1 SGDLS, CDR2 YYNGEE. The V gene lost 1 base and the J gene lost 0 bases, with 6 bases spanning the gap. The CDR3 has 14 residues. The CDR3 DNA sequence: TGTGCCAGCAGCGTAATGGGAAGCACAGATACGCAGTATTTT. Translating it yields CASSVMGSTDTQYF.

This clonotype has only a few counts. This chain connects TRBV28 to TRBJ1-5; possible D gene TRBD1, 6 bases. This CDR3 is 15 amino acids long. The V gene lost 3 bases and the J gene lost 7 bases, with 16 bases spanning the gap. The germline CDR1 and CDR2 sequences are MDHEN and SYDVKM. CDR3 sequence reads: CASSLLQGRGQPQHF. The CDR3 DNA follows: TGTGCCAGCAGTTTGTTACAGGGTAGGGGGCAGCCCCAGCATTTT. The full variable domain, completed using reference TRBV28 and TRBJ1-5, is DVKVTQSSRYLVKRTGEKVFLECVQDMDHENMFWYRQDPGLGLRLIYFSYDVKMKEKGDIPEGYSVSREKKERFSLILESASTNQTSMYLCASSLLQGRGQPQHFGDGTRLSIL.

The chain couples TRBV7-9 to TRBJ2-7; tentative D call: TRBD2 (5 bases). Trimming removed 3 bases at V and 0 bases at J, with 15 bases between. Per the germline V gene, CDR1 is SEHNR and CDR2 is FQNEAQ (reference sequence). This CDR3 has 16 residues. DNA for the CDR3: TGTGCCAGCAGCTTGAGCGGACCCAAGAGCTCCTACGAGCAGTACTTC. This translates into CASSLSGPKSSYEQYF.

This chain joins TRBV2 and TRBJ2-7, with 8 positions matching TRBD1. Trimming at V came to 3 bases and at J to 5 bases, leaving 6 bases not matched to a gene. The CDR3 consists of 14 residues. Germline V lookup: CDR1 SNHLY, CDR2 FYNNEI. The CDR3 protein is CASSDDRGFDEQYF. In nucleotides, the CDR3 is TGTGCCAGCAGTGACGACAGGGGATTCGACGAGCAGTACTTC.

The chain joins TRBV27 to TRBJ1-2; D not certain. Trimming removed 6 bases from V and 8 bases from J, with 16 bases in between. The CDR3 runs to 13 residues. The V gene's germline CDR1 is MNHEY and CDR2 SMNVEV (reference sequence). As DNA, the CDR3 is TGTGCCAGCAGCCTCGGGCGGTTGAGAGGCTACACCTTC. Protein sequence: CASSLGRLRGYTF.

CDR3 in DNA: TGTGCCATCAGTGGAGTAAATTCACCCCTCCACTTT. It specifies CAISGVNSPLHF. The chain combines TRBV10-3 with TRBJ1-6, with D unclear. The V end was cut by 4 bases, the J end by 7 bases, with 5 bases between. The CDR3 has 12 residues. Germline CDR1 and CDR2: ENHRY and SYGVKD.

The chain couples TRBV9 to TRBJ2-1; no firm D call. Germline CDR1 and CDR2: SGDLS and YYNGEE. The V end was cut by 3 bases, the J end by 9 bases, with 13 bases between. The CDR3 has 13 amino acids. The CDR3 loop reads CASSASRYGEQFF. CDR3 nucleotides: TGTGCCAGCAGCGCTTCTAGGTACGGTGAGCAGTTCTTC.

The J gene is TRBJ2-3, the V gene TRBV7-3; a possible D gene is TRBD2 (5 bases). Per the germline V gene, CDR1 is SGHTA and CDR2 is FQGTGA. The CDR3 loop spans 14 amino acids. V was trimmed by 2 bases and J by 3 bases, leaving 9 bases between them. The CDR3 sequence: CASSLGELTDTQYF. The CDR3 bases are TGTGCCAGCAGCTTAGGGGAGTTGACAGATACGCAGTATTTT. Drawing the rest from reference TRBV7-3 and TRBJ2-3, the complete variable domain is GAGVSQTPSNKVTEKGKYVELRCDPISGHTALYWYRQSLGQGPEFLIYFQGTGAADDSGLPNDRFFAVRPEGSVSTLKIQRTERGDSAVYLCASSLGELTDTQYFGPGTRLTVL.

This rearrangement joins TRBV20-1 to TRBJ2-7, with D tentatively TRBD1 (6 bases). With 3 bases removed from V and 6 bases from J, the gap between germline ends came to 18 bases. CDR1 and CDR2 from the germline V gene are DFQATT and SNEGSKA (reference sequence). The CDR3 has 14 amino acids. CDR3 sequence reads: CSARGVQGSAEQYF. In DNA form, the CDR3 reads TGCAGTGCTAGGGGGGTGCAGGGGTCGGCCGAGCAGTACTTC.

The CDR3 DNA reads as TGTGCCAGCAGCCCGAGAAGGGACAGGGTGGACAATGAGCAGTTCTTC. Its protein is CASSPRRDRVDNEQFF. V is TRBV7-3 and J is TRBJ2-1; 9 nucleotides match TRBD1. The CDR3 has 16 amino acids. Germline V gene lookup returns CDR1 SGHTA and CDR2 FQGTGA. After removal of 5 bases from V and 5 bases from J, the junction contained 10 bases not matched to a gene.

This clonotype was detected only a few times. At one end, the junction sequence differs from germline, possibly due to a read error. The gene calls are TRBV15 and TRBJ2-3; possible D gene TRBD1, 6 bases. This CDR3 is built from 18 residues. Germline CDR1 and CDR2: LNHNV and YYDKDF (reference sequence). The CDR3 DNA reads TGTGGCACCAGCAGAGGAGAACGTACAGGGCACCGCACAGATACGCAGTATTTT. Translating gives CGTSRGERTGHRTDTQYF.

V and J are TRBV7-2 and TRBJ1-6, with 7 bases aligning to TRBD1. V shed 5 bases and J 5 bases; nucleotides not matched to a gene: 9. The germline V gene encodes CDR1 SGHTA and CDR2 FQGNSA. This CDR3 spans 16 amino acids. CDR3 region: CASSQRRGTNNSPLHF. CDR3 sequence (DNA): TGTGCCAGCAGCCAGCGCAGGGGGACCAATAATTCACCCCTCCACTTT.

V is TRBV11-2 and J is TRBJ2-1; D possibly matches TRBD1 or TRBD2 (5 bases each). The CDR3 loop spans 14 amino acids. V lost 5 bases, J lost 8 bases, and 16 bases lay in between. Germline V gene data show CDR1 as SGHAT and CDR2 as FQNNGV. The CDR3 is CASSQGGWGDEQFF. CDR3 in DNA: TGTGCCAGCAGCCAGGGTGGGTGGGGAGATGAGCAGTTCTTC.

V is TRBV29-1 and J is TRBJ2-5, with 8 nucleotides matching TRBD2. Germline CDR1 and CDR2: SQVTM and ANQGSEA. This CDR3 comprises 16 residues. V lost 3 bases, J lost 5 bases, and 14 bases stayed unmatched. DNA of the CDR3: TGCAGCGTTGATATCCGCGGGGGGATTATTGGGGAGACCCAGTACTTC. It encodes CSVDIRGGIIGETQYF. Full variable domain (remainder filled in from reference TRBV29-1 and TRBJ2-5): SAVISQKPSRDICQRGTSLTIQCQVDSQVTMMFWYRQQPGQSLTLIATANQGSEATYESGFVIDKFPISRPNLTFSTLTVSNMSPEDSSIYLCSVDIRGGIIGETQYFGPGTRLLVL.

The chain links TRBV14 to TRBJ2-6; TRBD1 matches 10 bases. Germline V gene sequence: CDR1 SGHDN, CDR2 FVKESK. J was trimmed by 0 bases and V by 4 bases; bases with no gene match: 21. The CDR3 is 23 residues long. The CDR3 loop reads CASSPHPHATGGPGFSGANVLTF. As DNA, the CDR3 is TGTGCCAGCAGCCCTCATCCCCACGCGACAGGGGGCCCGGGGTTCTCTGGGGCCAACGTCCTGACTTTC.

The V gene is TRBV12-3 or TRBV12-4, the J gene TRBJ2-1; unclear D gene. Trimming removed 4 bases from V and 5 bases from J, with 9 bases in between. CDR3 length: 13 amino acids. The CDR3 here is CASSSFRDNEQFF. In DNA form, the CDR3 reads TGTGCCAGCAGTTCTTTCCGGGACAATGAGCAGTTCTTC.

The J gene is TRBJ1-6, the V gene TRBV3-1; D remains unclear. V lost 2 bases to trimming and J lost 9 bases, with 8 bases between them. The CDR3 covers 13 residues. Germline CDR1 is LGHDT and CDR2 is YNNKEL (reference sequence). Here the CDR3 reads CASSQSGISPLHF. The CDR3 region has the DNA TGTGCCAGCAGCCAAAGTGGGATTTCACCCCTCCACTTT.

The chain recombines TRBV29-1 with TRBJ2-2; D is unclear. The V end lost 1 base, the J end lost 6 bases, and 9 bases lay between the germline ends. Germline values: CDR1 SQVTM, CDR2 ANQGSEA. The CDR3 totals 13 residues. CDR3 amino acids: CSVEGIRPGELFF. CDR3 bases: TGCAGCGTTGAAGGTATTCGGCCCGGGGAGCTGTTTTTT.

This clonotype appeared a few times. This rearrangement joins TRBV5-4 to TRBJ2-7, with no clear D. The ends were cut back, 0 bases at V and 2 bases at J, with 9 bases in the middle. Germline V CDR1 and CDR2: SGHNT, YYREEE (reference sequence). This CDR3 is 14 amino acids long. The CDR3 spells CASSLASHAYEQYF. CDR3 nucleotides: TGTGCCAGCAGCTTGGCTAGTCACGCCTACGAGCAGTACTTC. Filled out from reference TRBV5-4 and TRBJ2-7, the complete variable domain reads ETGVTQSPTHLIKTRGQQVTLRCSSQSGHNTVSWYQQALGQGPQFIFQYYREEENGRGNFPPRFSGLQFPNYSSELNVNALELDDSALYLCASSLASHAYEQYFGPGTRLTVT.

The chain joins TRBV12-3 or TRBV12-4 to TRBJ2-3; D is perhaps TRBD2 (5 bases). V was trimmed by 5 bases and J by 5 bases, leaving 8 bases between them. The CDR3 is 12 residues long. The CDR3 coding sequence is TGTGCCAGCAGTGCTCGGGGAGATACGCAGTATTTT. Its protein product is CASSARGDTQYF.

This clonotype was seen a handful of times. The chain couples TRBV5-6 to TRBJ2-7, with a possible D match to TRBD1 (5 bases). V lost 4 bases, J lost 1 base, and 15 bases lay in between. Germline V CDR1 and CDR2: SGHDT, YYEEEE. The CDR3 runs to 15 residues. The CDR3 DNA sequence: TGTGCCAGCAGCATCGGACATCGTACTTCCTACGAGCAGTACTTC. This codes for CASSIGHRTSYEQYF.

This clonotype was observed a handful of times. The chain links TRBV5-1 to TRBJ1-2; no clear D. V was clipped by 0 bases and J by 0 bases, with 9 bases between them. The CDR3 is made up of 15 amino acids. Germline lookup yields CDR1 SGHRS and CDR2 YFSETQ. The CDR3 here is CASSLATVANYGYTF. The CDR3 bases are TGCGCCAGCAGCTTGGCGACGGTCGCTAACTATGGCTACACCTTC.

This clonotype was counted once. The rearrangement links TRBV7-2 to TRBJ1-1; no clear D gene. Trimming cost V 5 bases and J 3 bases, with 13 bases left between them. The germline V gene has CDR1 SGHTA and CDR2 FQGNSA. The CDR3 loop spans 14 amino acids. The chain's CDR3 is CASSPPTWDTEAFF. For the CDR3, the DNA is TGTGCCAGCAGCCCTCCTACTTGGGACACTGAAGCTTTCTTT.

J is TRBJ2-3 and V is TRBV5-1, with D unresolved. V was pared by 4 bases and J by 4 bases, with 10 bases between. Per germline, CDR1 SGHRS and CDR2 YFSETQ. The CDR3 contains 13 residues. The CDR3 coding sequence is TGCGCCAGCAGCCACCCGGGCCCAGATACGCAGTATTTT. Translation: CASSHPGPDTQYF. Combining the CDR3 with reference TRBV5-1 and TRBJ2-3 gives the whole variable domain KAGVTQTPRYLIKTRGQQVTLSCSPISGHRSVSWYQQTPGQGLQFLFEYFSETQRNKGNFPGRFSGRQFSNSRSEMNVSTLELGDSALYLCASSHPGPDTQYFGPGTRLTVL.

The chain combines TRBV6-1 with TRBJ1-3; unclear D gene. V lost 7 bases and J lost 0, with 10 bases in between. CDR1 MNHNS and CDR2 SASEGT come from the germline V gene. This CDR3 has 14 amino acids. CDR3 residues: CASNTQPSGNTIYF. CDR3 DNA: TGTGCCAGCAACACCCAACCCTCTGGAAACACCATATATTTT.